These T cell receptor beta chains were read from a single sample in a study of T cells in Graves' hyperthyroidism and ophthalmopathy. TCRdb itself ran the multiplex PCR reads through MiXCR, one entry per CDR3 protein. The table has hundreds of thousands of distinct CDR3 sequences, about 20% seen once. Sequenced input: blood. The receptors stem from a man aged 40-55 years with Graves' ophthalmopathy. The CDR3 runs from the conserved cysteine through the conserved F or W. Fields, in order: CDR3 protein, CDR3 DNA, V gene, J gene, clone size, D gene. A D gene is named only where the DNA matches it firmly. Where a row states a size, it is once, few, many or the class of an expanded clone; other rows omit it.

cdr3_aa: CASSLVPTGELFF; cdr3_nt: TGTGCCAGCAGTTTGGTCCCAACCGGGGAGCTGTTTTTT; v_call: TRBV27; j_call: TRBJ2-2; clone_size: .; d_call: .
cdr3_aa: CASSSVEGGADEQFF; cdr3_nt: TGTGCCAGCAGCTCTGTGGAGGGGGGTGCGGATGAGCAGTTCTTC; v_call: TRBV7-3; j_call: TRBJ2-1; clone_size: .; d_call: .
cdr3_aa: CSVTRGLAKNIQYF; cdr3_nt: TGCAGTGTTACTAGGGGTTTAGCCAAAAACATTCAGTACTTC; v_call: TRBV20-1; j_call: TRBJ2-4; clone_size: .; d_call: .
cdr3_aa: CSARRQRNEKLFF; cdr3_nt: TGCAGTGCCCGGCGCCAGAGAAATGAAAAACTGTTTTTT; v_call: TRBV20-1; j_call: TRBJ1-4; clone_size: few; d_call: .
cdr3_aa: CSASSQREQYF; cdr3_nt: TGCAGCGCCTCGAGCCAGCGGGAGCAGTACTTC; v_call: TRBV29-1; j_call: TRBJ2-7; clone_size: .; d_call: .
cdr3_aa: CSARDPSGRDTQYF; cdr3_nt: TGCAGTGCTAGAGATCCTAGCGGGAGAGATACGCAGTATTTT; v_call: TRBV20-1; j_call: TRBJ2-3; clone_size: .; d_call: TRBD2
cdr3_aa: CASTLSGAGGADTQYF; cdr3_nt: TGTGCCAGCACCTTAAGCGGAGCGGGAGGGGCAGATACGCAGTATTTT; v_call: TRBV6-1; j_call: TRBJ2-3; clone_size: .; d_call: TRBD2
cdr3_aa: CASSVGVSGETQYF; cdr3_nt: TGTGCCAGCAGCGTAGGGGTTAGCGGGGAGACCCAGTACTTC; v_call: TRBV9; j_call: TRBJ2-5; clone_size: .; d_call: TRBD2
cdr3_aa: CASSYSQGLNTEAFF; cdr3_nt: TGTGCCAGCAGTTACTCTCAGGGACTAAACACTGAAGCTTTCTTT; v_call: TRBV6-5; j_call: TRBJ1-1; clone_size: many; d_call: .
cdr3_aa: CATSRAPQETQYF; cdr3_nt: TGTGCCACCAGCAGAGCCCCCCAAGAGACCCAGTACTTC; v_call: TRBV15; j_call: TRBJ2-5; clone_size: few; d_call: .
cdr3_aa: CASRYETGALEAFF; cdr3_nt: TGTGCCAGCAGATACGAGACAGGGGCGTTGGAAGCTTTCTTT; v_call: TRBV12-3/TRBV12-4; j_call: TRBJ1-1; clone_size: .; d_call: TRBD1
cdr3_aa: CSAPFSGHGYGYTF; cdr3_nt: TGCAGTGCCCCTTTTTCAGGGCACGGCTATGGCTACACCTTC; v_call: TRBV20-1; j_call: TRBJ1-2; clone_size: .; d_call: .
cdr3_aa: CASSATGTGGSEQYF; cdr3_nt: TGTGCCAGCAGTGCTACCGGGACAGGGGGGAGCGAGCAGTACTTC; v_call: TRBV28; j_call: TRBJ2-7; clone_size: many; d_call: TRBD1
cdr3_aa: CASGLGLAGGEADTQYF; cdr3_nt: TGTGCTAGTGGTTTGGGACTAGCGGGAGGAGAGGCAGATACGCAGTATTTT; v_call: TRBV12-5; j_call: TRBJ2-3; clone_size: .; d_call: TRBD2
cdr3_aa: CASTDDPSLTFGYTF; cdr3_nt: TGTGCCAGCACCGATGACCCGAGCCTTACGTTTGGCTACACCTTC; v_call: TRBV12-3/TRBV12-4; j_call: TRBJ1-2; clone_size: many; d_call: .
cdr3_aa: CASSLSGLTDTQYF; cdr3_nt: TGTGCCAGCAGTCTTTCGGGGCTCACAGATACGCAGTATTTT; v_call: TRBV2; j_call: TRBJ2-3; clone_size: many; d_call: .
cdr3_aa: CASSLGLQGGDSPLHF; cdr3_nt: TGTGCCAGCAGCTTAGGATTACAGGGGGGCGATTCACCCCTCCACTTT; v_call: TRBV7-6; j_call: TRBJ1-6; clone_size: few; d_call: TRBD1
cdr3_aa: CASSLRHRGGRTTEAFF; cdr3_nt: TGTGCCAGCAGCCTAAGACACCGGGGGGGGAGAACCACTGAAGCTTTCTTT; v_call: TRBV3-1; j_call: TRBJ1-1; clone_size: many; d_call: .
cdr3_aa: CASSADSPLGSRSLYNEQFF; cdr3_nt: TGTGCCAGCAGCGCGGACAGCCCGCTAGGCTCGCGGAGTTTATACAATGAGCAGTTCTTC; v_call: TRBV9; j_call: TRBJ2-1; clone_size: .; d_call: .
cdr3_aa: CAIRQDSGGNIQYF; cdr3_nt: TGTGCCATCAGGCAAGACAGCGGTGGAAACATTCAGTACTTC; v_call: TRBV10-3; j_call: TRBJ2-4; clone_size: .; d_call: .
cdr3_aa: CASSRDRVEGQPQHF; cdr3_nt: TGTGCCAGCAGCCGCGACAGGGTGGAAGGTCAGCCCCAGCATTTT; v_call: TRBV6-1; j_call: TRBJ1-5; clone_size: .; d_call: TRBD1
cdr3_aa: CASSLEQGTAGYEQYF; cdr3_nt: TGTGCCAGCAGCTTAGAGCAAGGGACAGCAGGCTACGAGCAGTACTTC; v_call: TRBV7-9; j_call: TRBJ2-7; clone_size: many; d_call: TRBD1
cdr3_aa: CASSRSGSGGELFF; cdr3_nt: TGTGCCAGCAGCCGAAGCGGGAGTGGCGGGGAGCTGTTTTTT; v_call: TRBV5-8; j_call: TRBJ2-2; clone_size: .; d_call: TRBD2
cdr3_aa: CSASISGLYSDTQYF; cdr3_nt: TGCAGTGCTAGTATTAGCGGGTTATATTCAGATACGCAGTATTTT; v_call: TRBV20-1; j_call: TRBJ2-3; clone_size: .; d_call: TRBD2
cdr3_aa: CASDTGPSQPQHF; cdr3_nt: TGTGCCAGCGATACAGGGCCTTCTCAGCCCCAGCATTTT; v_call: TRBV2; j_call: TRBJ1-5; clone_size: few; d_call: .
cdr3_aa: CSVDRRDRGNDEQFF; cdr3_nt: TGCAGCGTCGATAGAAGGGACAGGGGGAACGATGAGCAGTTCTTC; v_call: TRBV29-1; j_call: TRBJ2-1; clone_size: many; d_call: TRBD1
cdr3_aa: CASSLELAGFTDTQYF; cdr3_nt: TGTGCCAGCAGCTTAGAACTAGCGGGATTCACAGATACGCAGTATTTT; v_call: TRBV11-2; j_call: TRBJ2-3; clone_size: many; d_call: TRBD2
cdr3_aa: CASTSGRDNQPQHF; cdr3_nt: TGTGCCAGCACCTCCGGCAGGGACAATCAGCCCCAGCATTTT; v_call: TRBV2; j_call: TRBJ1-5; clone_size: many; d_call: .
cdr3_aa: CASSFEAGVNEQFF; cdr3_nt: TGCGCCAGCAGCTTCGAAGCGGGAGTTAATGAGCAGTTCTTC; v_call: TRBV5-1; j_call: TRBJ2-1; clone_size: few; d_call: TRBD2
cdr3_aa: CASNLEGGSIGSDNEQFF; cdr3_nt: TGTGCCAGCAACTTAGAGGGGGGGAGTATTGGGTCTGACAATGAGCAGTTCTTC; v_call: TRBV7-9; j_call: TRBJ2-1; clone_size: .; d_call: .
cdr3_aa: CASSTGNEKLFF; cdr3_nt: TGTGCCAGCAGTACAGGGAATGAAAAACTGTTTTTT; v_call: TRBV6-1; j_call: TRBJ1-4; clone_size: many; d_call: .
cdr3_aa: CASSGQGTLEQYF; cdr3_nt: TGTGCCAGTTCGGGACAGGGGACCTTGGAGCAGTACTTC; v_call: TRBV12-3/TRBV12-4; j_call: TRBJ2-7; clone_size: many; d_call: TRBD1
cdr3_aa: CSARSFAGAFTDTQYF; cdr3_nt: TGCAGTGCTAGATCTTTTGCAGGGGCCTTCACAGATACGCAGTATTTT; v_call: TRBV20-1; j_call: TRBJ2-3; clone_size: .; d_call: .
cdr3_aa: CATSREGLGEETQYF; cdr3_nt: TGTGCCACCAGCAGAGAAGGACTTGGGGAAGAGACCCAGTACTTC; v_call: TRBV15; j_call: TRBJ2-5; clone_size: few; d_call: .
cdr3_aa: CASGSGLSGYTF; cdr3_nt: TGTGCCAGCGGATCAGGGTTAAGTGGCTACACCTTC; v_call: TRBV6-1; j_call: TRBJ1-2; clone_size: .; d_call: .
cdr3_aa: CSARAKRAGMADTQYF; cdr3_nt: TGCAGTGCTAGAGCAAAGAGGGCAGGGATGGCAGATACGCAGTATTTT; v_call: TRBV20-1; j_call: TRBJ2-3; clone_size: many; d_call: .